The next 14 T cell receptor beta chains were all read from a single sample in a study of blood T cells in healthy people across ages. A second about 7 to 12 cycle PCR used barcoded and J-beta primers. MiXCR, applied by TCRdb to the 5' RACE reads, yields one record per CDR3 protein. The sample records nearly 800,000 distinct CDR3 sequences, 56% being singletons. Sample: blood. The source of these receptors is a man aged 35-49 years in good health.

The count of this clonotype is one. This rearrangement joins TRBV21-1 to TRBJ2-7; the table's TRBD2 call for D was not verified on the DNA. The assigned J gene may be wrong: the sequence end matches TRBJ2-5 better. TRBV21-1 is termed a pseudogene. The CDR3 has 18 residues. DNA of the CDR3: TGTGCCAGCACCGTGGAGTCAAGACTAGCGGAGGGTTGGGAGACCCAGTACTTC. Its translation: CASTVESRLAEGWETQYF.

This clonotype has a handful of counts. The gene calls are TRBV5-1 and TRBJ2-1; no clear D. Trimming stripped 0 bases from V and 6 bases from J, with 13 bases between. The CDR3 has 15 amino acids. Germline V gives CDR1 SGHRS, CDR2 YFSETQ. CDR3 loop: CASSLGWGSGNEQFF. DNA of the CDR3: TGCGCCAGCAGCTTGGGTTGGGGTTCGGGCAATGAGCAGTTCTTC.

This clonotype has more than one count but fewer than ten. This chain uses TRBV29-1 with TRBJ2-7; D not certain. This CDR3 is built from 11 residues. Germline V gives CDR1 SQVTM, CDR2 ANQGSEA. Trimming stripped 6 bases from V and 4 bases from J, with 10 bases between. The CDR3 loop is CSVTIGYEQYF. The CDR3 nucleotides are TGCAGCGTCACGATAGGATACGAGCAGTACTTC.

This chain links TRBV5-8 with TRBJ2-3; a possible D gene is TRBD1 (6 bases). This CDR3 spans 16 amino acids. Trimming pared 4 bases from V and 0 bases from J, leaving 15 bases between. Germline CDR1 is SGHTS and CDR2 is YDEGEE. The CDR3 nucleotides read TGTGCCAGCAGCCCCGGGACGAGGGGGAGCACAGATACGCAGTATTTT. Translating gives CASSPGTRGSTDTQYF.

This chain uses TRBV5-1 with TRBJ2-1; 12 positions agree with TRBD2. Germline values: CDR1 SGHRS, CDR2 YFSETQ. The CDR3 loop spans 16 amino acids. J was trimmed by 3 bases and V by 4 bases; bases with no gene match: 5. This CDR3 is CASSRLLAGGYNEQFF. The DNA of the CDR3 is TGCGCCAGCAGCCGCCTACTAGCGGGGGGCTACAATGAGCAGTTCTTC.

This clonotype was seen only a few times. This chain connects TRBV20-1 to TRBJ2-7, with D possibly being TRBD2 (6 bases). There are 14 residues in the CDR3. V shed 2 bases and J shed 0 bases, with 11 bases lying between them. Germline V lookup: CDR1 DFQATT, CDR2 SNEGSKA (reference sequence). CDR3 in DNA: TGCAGTGCTAGACTAGCGATGGCCTCCTACGAGCAGTACTTC. The encoded protein is CSARLAMASYEQYF.

This clonotype was picked up a small number of times. This rearrangement joins TRBV6-2 or TRBV6-3 to TRBJ2-5, with D possibly matching TRBD2 (6 bases). The V end lost 7 bases, the J end lost 5 bases, and 17 bases lay between the germline ends. The CDR3 loop spans 14 amino acids. Germline V gene lookup returns CDR1 MNHEY and CDR2 SVGEGT. The CDR3 reads CASTWDGAGETQYF. CDR3 DNA sequence: TGTGCCAGCACTTGGGACGGCGCGGGGGAGACCCAGTACTTC.

The rearrangement joins TRBV7-3 to TRBJ2-6; D might be TRBD2 (5 bases). Germline V CDR1 and CDR2: SGHTA, FQGTGA. This CDR3 region has 17 residues. Trimming removed 4 bases at V and 1 base at J, with 14 bases between. The CDR3 DNA reads as TGTGCCAGCAGCTCCCCCACAGCGGAATCTGGGGCCAACGTCCTGACTTTC. Its translation: CASSSPTAESGANVLTF.

The J gene is TRBJ2-6, the V gene TRBV7-9, with unresolved D. CDR3 length: 17 amino acids. Between the trimmed V and J ends, which lost 4 bases and 6 bases, there was a span of 19 bases. Germline V CDR1 and CDR2: SEHNR, FQNEAQ (reference sequence). CDR3 in DNA: TGTGCCAGCAGCTCCCAACCTACCTTACGTGTGGCCAACGTCCTGACTTTC. Encoded protein: CASSSQPTLRVANVLTF.

This clonotype was seen only a few times. The rearrangement links TRBV9 to TRBJ2-3; 8 bases align to TRBD1. Losses at the gene ends were 0 bases for V and 1 base for J; bases not matched to a gene: 4. This CDR3 is built from 16 residues. Germline V gives CDR1 SGDLS, CDR2 YYNGEE. In DNA, the CDR3 is TGTGCCAGCAGCGTAGAGGCAGGGGGCCGCACAGATACGCAGTATTTT. Protein sequence: CASSVEAGGRTDTQYF.

In nucleotides, the CDR3 is TGCAGCGTTGAAACGGGACAGGGTGATCAGCCCCAGCATTTT. It codes for CSVETGQGDQPQHF. The gene calls are TRBV29-1 and TRBJ1-5; TRBD1 matches at 9 bases. Looked up from germline, CDR1 is SQVTM and CDR2 is ANQGSEA. CDR3 length equals 14 residues. Trimming took 2 bases from V and 5 from J; bases not matched to a gene: 4. The full variable domain, in which reference TRBV29-1 and TRBJ1-5 provide the parts outside the CDR3, is SAVISQKPSRDICQRGTSLTIQCQVDSQVTMMFWYRQQPGQSLTLIATANQGSEATYESGFVIDKFPISRPNLTFSTLTVSNMSPEDSSIYLCSVETGQGDQPQHFGDGTRLSIL.

This clonotype was seen more than once but under ten times. In nucleotides, the CDR3 is TGCGCCAGCAGCCAAGTTATTGGTACTACCTACGAGCAGTACTTC. Encoded protein: CASSQVIGTTYEQYF. The rearrangement uses TRBV4-1 and TRBJ2-7; no clear D. This CDR3 contains 15 residues. The V gene lost 1 base and the J gene lost 2 bases, with 12 bases spanning the gap. Germline CDR1 MGHRA, CDR2 YSYEKL.

This clonotype has only a few counts. The rearrangement links TRBV25-1 to TRBJ2-6; D might be TRBD1 (5 bases). Trimming left V 0 bases short and J 1 base short, with 10 bases between. The CDR3 contains 17 residues. Per germline, CDR1 MGHDK and CDR2 SYGVNS. CDR3: CASSEYLTGSGANVLTF. The CDR3 bases are TGTGCCAGCAGTGAATACCTCACAGGTTCTGGGGCCAACGTCCTGACTTTC. The variable domain in full, with the rest retrieved from reference TRBV25-1 and TRBJ2-6, is EADIYQTPRYLVIGTGKKITLECSQTMGHDKMYWYQQDPGMELHLIHYSYGVNSTEKGDLSSESTVSRIRTEHFPLTLESARPSHTSQYLCASSEYLTGSGANVLTFGAGSRLTVL.

CDR3: CASSCVGNKLETQYF. CDR3 sequence (DNA): TGCGCCAGCAGCTGCGTGGGGAATAAATTGGAGACCCAGTACTTC. V and J are TRBV5-1 and TRBJ2-5, with D hard to call. The CDR3 consists of 15 residues. Germline lookup yields CDR1 SGHRS and CDR2 YFSETQ. V dropped 3 bases and J dropped 5 bases, with 17 bases sitting between them.